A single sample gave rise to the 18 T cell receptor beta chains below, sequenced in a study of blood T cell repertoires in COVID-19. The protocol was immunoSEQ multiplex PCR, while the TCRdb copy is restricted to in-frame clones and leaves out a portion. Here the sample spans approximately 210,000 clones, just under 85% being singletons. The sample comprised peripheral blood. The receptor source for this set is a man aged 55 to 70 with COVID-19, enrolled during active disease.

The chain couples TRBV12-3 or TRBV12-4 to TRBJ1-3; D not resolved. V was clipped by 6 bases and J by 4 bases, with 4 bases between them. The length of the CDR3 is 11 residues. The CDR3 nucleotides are TGTGCCAGCAGCCCGGGAAACACCATATATTTT. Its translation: CASSPGNTIYF.

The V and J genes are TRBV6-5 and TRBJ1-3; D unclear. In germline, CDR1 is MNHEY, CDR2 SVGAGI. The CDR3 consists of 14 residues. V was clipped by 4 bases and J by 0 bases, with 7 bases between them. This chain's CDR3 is CASSSQYSGNTIYF. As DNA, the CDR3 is TGTGCCAGCAGTTCGCAGTACTCTGGAAACACCATATATTTT.

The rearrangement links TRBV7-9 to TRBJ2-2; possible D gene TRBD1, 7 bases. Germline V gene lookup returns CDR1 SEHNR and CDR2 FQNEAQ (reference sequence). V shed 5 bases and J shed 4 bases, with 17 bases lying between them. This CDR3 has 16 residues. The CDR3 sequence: CASSITRQGGTGELFF. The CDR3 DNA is TGTGCCAGCAGCATTACCCGACAGGGAGGCACCGGGGAGCTGTTTTTT.

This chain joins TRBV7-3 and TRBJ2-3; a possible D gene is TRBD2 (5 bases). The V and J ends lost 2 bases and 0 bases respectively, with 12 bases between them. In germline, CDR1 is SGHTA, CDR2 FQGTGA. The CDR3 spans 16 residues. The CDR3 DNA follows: TGTGCCAGCAGCTTACGAAGCGGAGTTAGCACAGATACGCAGTATTTT. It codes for CASSLRSGVSTDTQYF.

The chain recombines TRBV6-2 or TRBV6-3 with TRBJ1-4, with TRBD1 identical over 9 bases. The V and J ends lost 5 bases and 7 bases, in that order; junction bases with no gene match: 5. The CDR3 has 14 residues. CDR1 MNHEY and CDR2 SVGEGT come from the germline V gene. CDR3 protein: CASSGGQGFEKLFF. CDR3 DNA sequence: TGTGCCAGCAGTGGGGGACAGGGCTTTGAAAAACTGTTTTTT.

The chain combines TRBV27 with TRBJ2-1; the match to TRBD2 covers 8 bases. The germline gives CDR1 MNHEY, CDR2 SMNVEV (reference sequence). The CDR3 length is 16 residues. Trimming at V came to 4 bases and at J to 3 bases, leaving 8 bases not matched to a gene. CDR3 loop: CASSSRSSGIYNEQFF. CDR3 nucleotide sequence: TGTGCCAGCAGTTCCCGTAGTAGCGGGATCTACAATGAGCAGTTCTTC.

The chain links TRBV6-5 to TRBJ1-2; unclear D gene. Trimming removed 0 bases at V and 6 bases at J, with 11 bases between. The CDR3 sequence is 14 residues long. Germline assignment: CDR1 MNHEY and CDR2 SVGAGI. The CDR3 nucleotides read TGTGCCAGCAGTTACTCGCTTACGGGGAATGGCTACACCTTC. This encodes CASSYSLTGNGYTF.

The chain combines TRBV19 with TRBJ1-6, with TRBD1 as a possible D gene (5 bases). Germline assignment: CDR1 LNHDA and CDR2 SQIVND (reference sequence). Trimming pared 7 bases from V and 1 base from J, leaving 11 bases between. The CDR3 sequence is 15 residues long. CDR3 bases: TGTGCCAGTACAATCGACAGATCCTATAATTCACCCCTCCACTTT. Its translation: CASTIDRSYNSPLHF.

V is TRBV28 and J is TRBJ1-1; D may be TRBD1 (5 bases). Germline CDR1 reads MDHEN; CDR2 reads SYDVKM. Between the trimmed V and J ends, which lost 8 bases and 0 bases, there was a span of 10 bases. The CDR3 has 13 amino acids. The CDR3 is CASRGVVNTEAFF. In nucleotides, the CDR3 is TGTGCCAGCCGGGGGGTAGTGAACACTGAAGCTTTCTTT.

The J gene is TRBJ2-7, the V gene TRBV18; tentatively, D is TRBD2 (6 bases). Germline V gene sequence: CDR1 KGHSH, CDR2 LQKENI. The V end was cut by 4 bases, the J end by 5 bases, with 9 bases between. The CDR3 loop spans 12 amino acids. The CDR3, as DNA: TGTGCCAGCTCACGCTGGGGGGACGAGCAGTACTTC. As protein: CASSRWGDEQYF.

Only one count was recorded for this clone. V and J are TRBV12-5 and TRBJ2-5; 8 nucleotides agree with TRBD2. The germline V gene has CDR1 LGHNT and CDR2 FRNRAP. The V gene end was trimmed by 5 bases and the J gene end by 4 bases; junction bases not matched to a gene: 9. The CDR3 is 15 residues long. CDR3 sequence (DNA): TGTGCTAGTGGTCTCCGGGCGGGAGGAGCAGAGACCCAGTACTTC. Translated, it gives CASGLRAGGAETQYF.

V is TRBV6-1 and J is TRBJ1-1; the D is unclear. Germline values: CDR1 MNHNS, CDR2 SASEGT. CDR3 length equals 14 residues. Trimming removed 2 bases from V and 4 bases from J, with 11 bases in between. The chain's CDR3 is CASSEKWEGTEAFF. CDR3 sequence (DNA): TGTGCCAGCAGTGAAAAGTGGGAGGGCACTGAAGCTTTCTTT.

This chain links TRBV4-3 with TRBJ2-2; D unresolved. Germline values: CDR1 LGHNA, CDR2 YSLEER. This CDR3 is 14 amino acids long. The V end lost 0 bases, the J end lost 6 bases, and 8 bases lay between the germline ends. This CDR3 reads CASSQDRVPGELFF. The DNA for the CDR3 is TGCGCCAGCAGCCAAGATCGGGTTCCCGGGGAGCTGTTTTTT.

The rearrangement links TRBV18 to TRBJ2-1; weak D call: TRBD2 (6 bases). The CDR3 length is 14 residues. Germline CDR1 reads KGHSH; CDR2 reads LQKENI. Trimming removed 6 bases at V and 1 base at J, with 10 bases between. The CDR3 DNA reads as TGTGCCAGCTCCCCAGGGACTTCCTACAATGAGCAGTTCTTC. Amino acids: CASSPGTSYNEQFF.

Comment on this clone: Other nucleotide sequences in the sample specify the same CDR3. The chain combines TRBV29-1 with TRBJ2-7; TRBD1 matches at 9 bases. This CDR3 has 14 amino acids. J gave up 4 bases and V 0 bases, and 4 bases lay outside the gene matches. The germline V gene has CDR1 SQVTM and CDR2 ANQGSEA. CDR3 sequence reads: CSVEDRGQGYEQYF. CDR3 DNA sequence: TGCAGCGTTGAAGATCGAGGACAGGGGTACGAGCAGTACTTC.

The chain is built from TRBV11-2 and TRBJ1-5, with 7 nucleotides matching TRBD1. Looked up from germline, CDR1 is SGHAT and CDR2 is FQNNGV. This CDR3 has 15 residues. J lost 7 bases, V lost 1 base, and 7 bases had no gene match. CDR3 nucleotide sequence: TGTGCCAGCAGCTTAGGAGGAGGACAGGAACAGCCCCAGCATTTT. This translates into CASSLGGGQEQPQHF.

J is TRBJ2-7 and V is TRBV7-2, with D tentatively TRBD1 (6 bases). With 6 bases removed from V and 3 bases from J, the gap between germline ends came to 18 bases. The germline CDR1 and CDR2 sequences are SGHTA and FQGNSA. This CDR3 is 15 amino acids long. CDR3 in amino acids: CASSSSVGQIYEQYF. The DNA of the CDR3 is TGTGCCAGCAGTTCCTCTGTAGGACAGATCTACGAGCAGTACTTC.

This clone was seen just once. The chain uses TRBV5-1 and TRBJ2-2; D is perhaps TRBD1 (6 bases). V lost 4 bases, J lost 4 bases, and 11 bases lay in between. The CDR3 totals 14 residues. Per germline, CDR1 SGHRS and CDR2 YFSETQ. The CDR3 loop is CASSPGTPTGELFF. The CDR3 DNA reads TGCGCCAGCAGCCCTGGGACACCCACCGGGGAGCTGTTTTTT.